The clone carrying this T cell receptor (beta chain) was found many times. The antigen remains undetermined. The source of the sample is a study of neurological immune-mediated disorders. CDR3 length: 15 amino acids. The germline V gene encodes CDR1 SGHRS and CDR2 YFSETQ. Trimming took 4 bases from V and 1 from J, leaving 13 bases between them. cDNA was made by 5'RACE with 10-nucleotide random UMIs. TCRdb processed the 5' RACE reads anew with MiXCR; each CDR3 protein has one entry. The sample yields over 60,000 distinct CDR3 sequences, around 4.8% seen once. Broader study findings: The study found no CDR3 amino acid sequences shared by expanded clones across subjects, suggesting private repertoires in all groups. Phylogenetic grouping assigned the repertoires of 18 of 34 multiple sclerosis patients to one related-CDR3 cluster, which constitutes a possible signature.

Sequenced material: PBMCs. The sequence was obtained from an older woman with multiple sclerosis. The V gene is TRBV5-1, the J gene TRBJ2-3; D gene unclear. The CDR3: CASSPPTPGTDTQYF. DNA for the CDR3: TGCGCCAGCAGCCCCCCAACCCCCGGCACAGATACGCAGTATTTT.